Below, 29 T cell receptor beta chains from the same sample are listed, as sequenced in a study of spatial heterogeneity in lung cancer. Using its own MiXCR run on the 5' RACE reads, TCRdb lists one record per CDR3 protein. The repertoire holds tens of thousands of distinct CDR3 sequences, with roughly 6% as singletons. Time point given: sample taken at primary tumor resection. No cells were sorted before sequencing. The whole RNA sequenced was extracted from tumor, nontumor lung or frozen PBMC. Specimen: PBMCs, collected at surgery. These receptors all come from a male donor with early-stage non-small cell lung cancer.

This clonotype has at least ten counts. The J gene is TRBJ1-5, the V gene TRBV28; D remains unclear. V was cut by 6 bases and J by 1 base, with 19 bases left in between. Germline assignment: CDR1 MDHEN and CDR2 SYDVKM. The CDR3 has 17 amino acids. The CDR3 spells CASSPQTWAGSNQPQHF. The CDR3 bases are TGTGCCAGCAGCCCCCAAACGTGGGCGGGAAGCAATCAGCCCCAGCATTTT.

Remarks on this clonotype: This clone may be a read error of a much larger clone one base away. This sequence joins TRBV18 and TRBJ2-2, with a possible D match to TRBD2 (5 bases). Trimming removed 3 bases at V and 2 bases at J, with 16 bases between. The CDR3 loop spans 17 amino acids. Germline CDR1 and CDR2: KGHSH and LQKENI. DNA for the CDR3: TGTGCCAGCTCACCGTCTCGGGGTGGATGTAACACCGGGGAGCTGTTTTTT. The encoded protein is CASSPSRGGCNTGELFF. Drawing the rest from reference TRBV18 and TRBJ2-2, the complete variable domain is NAGVMQNPRHLVRRRGQEARLRCSPMKGHSHVYWYRQLPEEGLKFMVYLQKENIIDESGMPKERFSAEFPKEGPSILRIQQVVRGDSAAYFCASSPSRGGCNTGELFFGEGSRLTVL.

DNA for the CDR3: TGTGCCAGCAGCCCTGCTGGAAGAAATAGCAATCAGCCCCAGCATTTT. Protein sequence: CASSPAGRNSNQPQHF. The chain combines TRBV12-3 or TRBV12-4 with TRBJ1-5; D uncertain. This CDR3 has 16 residues. Trimming removed 6 bases from V and 0 bases from J, with 15 bases in between.

In this sample, this clonotype turned up a few times. This chain uses TRBV9 with TRBJ2-5; D is unclear. CDR3 length: 14 amino acids. Germline V gene lookup returns CDR1 SGDLS and CDR2 YYNGEE. Trimming removed 1 base from V and 5 bases from J, with 12 bases in between. The CDR3 region is CASSVQALGETQYF. The CDR3 nucleotides read TGTGCCAGCAGCGTACAGGCTTTGGGGGAGACCCAGTACTTC.

The rearrangement links TRBV28 to TRBJ1-3; D possibly corresponds to TRBD1 (5 bases). The CDR3 length is 15 residues. The germline CDR1 and CDR2 sequences are MDHEN and SYDVKM. The V end lost 2 bases, the J end lost 11 bases, and 19 bases lay between the germline ends. The CDR3 reads CASSLPGTLSNAIYF. The CDR3 DNA reads as TGTGCCAGCAGTTTACCCGGGACCCTATCCAACGCCATATATTTT. The whole variable domain, filled in from reference TRBV28 and TRBJ1-3, reads DVKVTQSSRYLVKRTGEKVFLECVQDMDHENMFWYRQDPGLGLRLIYFSYDVKMKEKGDIPEGYSVSREKKERFSLILESASTNQTSMYLCASSLPGTLSNAIYFGEGSWLTVV.

The genes are TRBV7-2 and TRBJ2-7; D unresolved. The CDR3 contains 13 residues. Germline CDR1 SGHTA, CDR2 FQGNSA. Deletions cut 5 bases from V and 2 bases from J, with 10 bases between. The CDR3 region is CASSILQTYEQYF. The CDR3 DNA reads as TGTGCCAGCAGCATTCTCCAGACCTACGAGCAGTACTTC.

This clonotype is labeled medium-sized. The chain is built from TRBV29-1 and TRBJ2-3, with TRBD1 matching 7 bases. From germline, CDR1 is SQVTM and CDR2 ANQGSEA. The CDR3 extends over 15 amino acids. With V trimmed by 6 bases and J by 0 bases, 9 bases remained unmatched. This CDR3 reads CSVQQGFISTDTQYF. The DNA of the CDR3 is TGCAGCGTCCAACAGGGGTTTATTAGCACAGATACGCAGTATTTT.

This clonotype was counted many times. This sequence joins TRBV27 and TRBJ2-7; TRBD1 or TRBD2 may be the D gene (5 bases each). CDR1 is MNHEY, CDR2 SMNVEV, per germline (reference sequence). The V and J ends lost 2 bases and 2 bases respectively, with 13 bases between them. This CDR3 contains 15 residues. The CDR3 loop is CASSLSQGPTYEQYF. The CDR3 DNA is TGTGCCAGCAGTTTAAGTCAGGGACCTACCTACGAGCAGTACTTC.

The V call is TRBV7-9, the J call TRBJ1-5, with D unresolved. The CDR3 has 14 amino acids. V lost 3 bases, J lost 4 bases, and 10 bases lay in between. The V gene's germline CDR1 is SEHNR and CDR2 FQNEAQ (reference sequence). CDR3 protein: CASSFTGENQPQHF. The DNA of the CDR3 is TGTGCCAGCAGCTTTACCGGGGAAAATCAGCCCCAGCATTTT.

This clonotype came up many times. The V gene is TRBV12-3 or TRBV12-4, the J gene TRBJ1-1, with D unresolved. The germline V and J ends were trimmed by 6 bases and 5 bases, with 10 bases remaining between them. The CDR3 has 12 amino acids. CDR3 protein: CASRALRTEAFF. CDR3 DNA sequence: TGTGCCAGCAGGGCCTTGAGGACTGAAGCTTTCTTT.

At least ten counts were recorded for this clonotype. The J gene is TRBJ1-5, the V gene TRBV10-2, with D perhaps TRBD1 (5 bases). Germline assignment: CDR1 WSHSY and CDR2 SAAADI. This CDR3 is 16 amino acids long. V shed 4 bases and J shed 1 base, with 14 bases lying between them. The CDR3 reads CASSGGGMGSNQPQHF. CDR3 nucleotide sequence: TGCGCCAGCAGTGGGGGGGGTATGGGGAGCAATCAGCCCCAGCATTTT.

In its sample, this clonotype was seen many times. The rearrangement links TRBV7-2 to TRBJ2-7; D not certain. The CDR3 is made up of 15 amino acids. Germline-derived CDR1 and CDR2 are SGHTA and FQGNSA. V shed 1 base and J shed 6 bases, with 16 bases lying between them. The CDR3 DNA follows: TGTGCCAGCAGCTTAGATCCTCTGGGGTCTGGCGAGCAGTACTTC. This translates into CASSLDPLGSGEQYF.

This clonotype was observed a handful of times. This chain uses TRBV5-4 with TRBJ1-5; maybe TRBD1 (5 bases). V lost 0 bases to trimming and J lost 3 bases, with 16 bases between them. Germline values: CDR1 SGHNT, CDR2 YYREEE (reference sequence). The CDR3 spans 17 residues. CDR3 region: CASSLGPSRGPNQPQHF. DNA of the CDR3: TGTGCCAGCAGCTTGGGGCCCTCTCGGGGCCCCAATCAGCCCCAGCATTTT.

CDR3 protein: CATSAGTAADTQYF. The CDR3, as DNA: TGTGCCACCAGTGCCGGGACGGCGGCAGATACGCAGTATTTT. V gene TRBV24-1 combines with J gene TRBJ2-3; D may correspond to TRBD1 or TRBD2 (5 bases each). CDR3 length: 14 residues. The V gene's germline CDR1 is KGHDR and CDR2 SFDVKD. Trimming shortened V by 5 bases and J by 4 bases, and 12 bases separated the two germline ends.

V usage is TRBV19 and J usage is TRBJ2-7; D is ambiguous. CDR3 length: 13 amino acids. Germline V lookup: CDR1 LNHDA, CDR2 SQIVND (reference sequence). Between the trimmed V and J ends, which lost 9 bases and 2 bases, there was a span of 14 bases. CDR3: CASSPSAPYEQYF. Here the CDR3 DNA reads TGTGCCAGCTCCCCCTCCGCGCCCTACGAGCAGTACTTC.

This chain connects TRBV12-3 or TRBV12-4 to TRBJ2-1; 13 bases line up with TRBD2. CDR3 length equals 14 residues. After removal of 10 bases from V and 6 bases from J, the junction contained 6 bases not matched to a gene. The CDR3 here is CATVTSGGINEQFF. The DNA for the CDR3 is TGTGCCACCGTGACTAGCGGGGGGATCAATGAGCAGTTCTTC.

This clonotype was seen a handful of times. This chain connects TRBV20-1 to TRBJ2-1; 10 nucleotides align to TRBD1. The CDR3 covers 15 residues. Germline V gene lookup returns CDR1 DFQATT and CDR2 SNEGSKA (reference sequence). The V segment lost 2 bases and the J segment 5 bases; nucleotides outside the gene matches: 6. This CDR3 is CSARRQGALNNEQFF. Here the CDR3 DNA reads TGCAGTGCTAGAAGACAGGGGGCCCTAAACAATGAGCAGTTCTTC.

This clonotype occurred a few times. The chain joins TRBV5-4 to TRBJ1-6; D gene uncertain. This CDR3 is 15 amino acids long. Germline CDR1 and CDR2: SGHNT and YYREEE (reference sequence). Trimming took 1 base from V and 7 from J, leaving 12 bases between them. This chain's CDR3 is CASSLRVMGNSPLHF. DNA for the CDR3: TGTGCCAGCAGCTTGAGGGTTATGGGGAATTCACCCCTCCACTTT.

This clonotype was seen more than once but under ten times. This chain uses TRBV9 with TRBJ2-3; 8 bases match TRBD1. Per germline, CDR1 SGDLS and CDR2 YYNGEE. V lost 1 base and J lost 2; bases outside the gene matches: 3. There are 15 residues in the CDR3. The CDR3 loop is CASSVRTGYTDTQYF. The CDR3 coding sequence is TGTGCCAGCAGCGTAAGGACAGGGTACACAGATACGCAGTATTTT. The variable domain in full, completed from reference TRBV9 and TRBJ2-3, reads DSGVTQTPKHLITATGQRVTLRCSPRSGDLSVYWYQQSLDQGLQFLIQYYNGEERAKGNILERFSAQQFPDLHSELNLSSLELGDSALYFCASSVRTGYTDTQYFGPGTRLTVL.

The gene calls are TRBV28 and TRBJ2-5; D may be TRBD1 (5 bases). This CDR3 is 13 amino acids long. The germline V gene has CDR1 MDHEN and CDR2 SYDVKM. The V gene lost 3 bases and the J gene lost 5 bases, with 10 bases spanning the gap. DNA of the CDR3: TGTGCCAGCAGTTTTTCAGGGTATGAGACCCAGTACTTC. It encodes CASSFSGYETQYF. Complete variable domain (other parts from reference TRBV28 and TRBJ2-5): DVKVTQSSRYLVKRTGEKVFLECVQDMDHENMFWYRQDPGLGLRLIYFSYDVKMKEKGDIPEGYSVSREKKERFSLILESASTNQTSMYLCASSFSGYETQYFGPGTRLLVL.

The chain recombines TRBV3-1 with TRBJ2-7; D is uncertain. Deletions cut 0 bases from V and 6 bases from J, with 15 bases between. The germline V gene encodes CDR1 LGHDT and CDR2 YNNKEL (reference sequence). The CDR3 length is 15 residues. The CDR3 DNA reads as TGTGCCAGCAGCCAAGAATCAGTGGTACTGAGCGAGCAGTACTTC. Protein sequence: CASSQESVVLSEQYF.

Turning to this clonotype: Being one base from a much bigger clone, this may be a read error. V gene TRBV19 combines with J gene TRBJ1-5; 8 bases map to TRBD1. V gave up 3 bases and J gave up 5 bases; unmatched junction bases: 6. CDR1 is LNHDA and CDR2 is SQIVND in the germline V gene (reference sequence). The CDR3 loop spans 15 amino acids. This CDR3 is CASSIDRGCHQPQHF. Written as DNA, the CDR3 is TGTGCCAGTAGTATTGACAGGGGATGTCATCAGCCCCAGCATTTT.

This clonotype was counted many times. CDR3 nucleotide sequence: TGTGCCACCAAGGGACAGGGTTTTGGAGATACGCAGTATTTT. As protein: CATKGQGFGDTQYF. The J gene is TRBJ2-3, the V gene TRBV2, with 9 positions matching TRBD1. This CDR3 has 14 residues. CDR1 and CDR2 (germline): SNHLY, FYNNEI. With 10 bases clipped from V and 5 bases from J, the junction kept 10 bases outside the gene matches.

This clonotype showed up many times. This chain links TRBV20-1 with TRBJ2-2; no definite D call. Germline-derived CDR1 and CDR2 are DFQATT and SNEGSKA (reference sequence). Trimming removed 8 bases from V and 2 bases from J, with 12 bases in between. The CDR3 length is 13 residues. CDR3 DNA: TGCAGTCTCCGCGACCCAAACACCGGGGAGCTGTTTTTT. Amino acids: CSLRDPNTGELFF.

The genes are TRBV28 and TRBJ1-5, with D unclear. Trimming stripped 3 bases from V and 0 bases from J, with 9 bases between. Germline V gene data show CDR1 as MDHEN and CDR2 as SYDVKM. The CDR3 runs 15 residues. CDR3 sequence reads: CASSLAELSNQPQHF. DNA for the CDR3: TGTGCCAGCAGTTTGGCAGAACTTAGCAATCAGCCCCAGCATTTT.

This clonotype has a handful of counts. V and J are TRBV11-3 and TRBJ2-3; D is unclear. Deletions cut 2 bases from V and 0 bases from J, with 6 bases between. Germline lookup yields CDR1 SGHNT and CDR2 YENEEA. The CDR3 is 14 residues long. The CDR3 DNA follows: TGTGCCAGCAGCTTAATTAGTAGCACAGATACGCAGTATTTT. It translates to CASSLISSTDTQYF. Full variable domain (remainder filled in from reference TRBV11-3 and TRBJ2-3): EAGVVQSPRYKIIEKKQPVAFWCNPISGHNTLYWYLQNLGQGPELLIRYENEEAVDDSQLPKDRFSAERLKGVDSTLKIQPAELGDSAVYLCASSLISSTDTQYFGPGTRLTVL.

This clonotype was detected only a few times. The J gene is TRBJ2-3, the V gene TRBV28, with D unclear. There are 12 residues in the CDR3. Trimming pared 2 bases from V and 5 bases from J, leaving 5 bases between. Germline CDR1 MDHEN, CDR2 SYDVKM. This CDR3 is CASSLILDTQYF. The CDR3 DNA reads as TGTGCCAGCAGTTTAATTTTAGATACGCAGTATTTT.

This clonotype has ten or more counts. J is TRBJ1-1 and V is TRBV5-6, with D hard to call. Trimming stripped 1 base from V and 0 bases from J, with 7 bases between. The CDR3 is 14 residues long. Per germline, CDR1 SGHDT and CDR2 YYEEEE. CDR3: CASSLSGMNTEAFF. The CDR3, as DNA: TGTGCCAGCAGCTTGTCGGGGATGAACACTGAAGCTTTCTTT.

To note about this clonotype: One base away lies a much larger clone, so this may be a sequencing read error. The chain's CDR3 is CSVQEVGEKLFF. As DNA, the CDR3 is TGCAGCGTTCAAGAGGTTGGGGAAAAACTGTTTTTT. The rearrangement uses TRBV29-1 and TRBJ1-4; D remains ambiguous. The CDR3 is 12 residues long. The V gene's germline CDR1 is SQVTM and CDR2 ANQGSEA.